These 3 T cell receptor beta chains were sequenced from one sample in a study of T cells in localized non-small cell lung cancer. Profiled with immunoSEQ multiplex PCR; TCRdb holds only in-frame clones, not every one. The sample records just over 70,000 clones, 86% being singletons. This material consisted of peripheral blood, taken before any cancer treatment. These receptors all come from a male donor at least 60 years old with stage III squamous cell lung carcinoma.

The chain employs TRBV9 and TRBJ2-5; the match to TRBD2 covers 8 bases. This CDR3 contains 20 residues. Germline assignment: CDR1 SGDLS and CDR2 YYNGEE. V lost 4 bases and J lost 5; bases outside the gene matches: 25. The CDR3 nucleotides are TGTGCCAGCAGCCCTAGAAGGGTAGCGGGGCTCCAACACCCGGCGGAGACCCAGTACTTC. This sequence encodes CASSPRRVAGLQHPAETQYF. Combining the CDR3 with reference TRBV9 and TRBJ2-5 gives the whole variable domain DSGVTQTPKHLITATGQRVTLRCSPRSGDLSVYWYQQSLDQGLQFLIQYYNGEERAKGNILERFSAQQFPDLHSELNLSSLELGDSALYFCASSPRRVAGLQHPAETQYFGPGTRLLVL.

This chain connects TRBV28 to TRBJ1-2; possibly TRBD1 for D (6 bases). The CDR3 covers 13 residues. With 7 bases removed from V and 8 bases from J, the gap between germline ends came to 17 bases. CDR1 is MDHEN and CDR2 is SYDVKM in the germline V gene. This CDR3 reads CASTPSEQGGYTF. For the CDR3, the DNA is TGTGCCAGCACCCCCAGTGAACAGGGAGGCTACACCTTC.

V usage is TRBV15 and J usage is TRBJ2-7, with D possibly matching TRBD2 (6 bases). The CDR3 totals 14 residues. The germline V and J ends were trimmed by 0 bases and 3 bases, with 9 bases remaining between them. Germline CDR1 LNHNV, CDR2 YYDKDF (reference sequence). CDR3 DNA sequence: TGTGCCACCAGCAGAGAGGAGGGGAGCTACGAGCAGTACTTC. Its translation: CATSREEGSYEQYF. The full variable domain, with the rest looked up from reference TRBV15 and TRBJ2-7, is DAMVIQNPRYQVTQFGKPVTLSCSQTLNHNVMYWYQQKSSQAPKLLFHYYDKDFNNEADTPDNFQSRRPNTSFCFLDIRSPGLGDTAMYLCATSREEGSYEQYFGPGTRLTVT.